The 5 T cell receptor beta chains below come from one sample, sequenced in a study of blood T cell repertoires in COVID-19. Profiled with immunoSEQ multiplex PCR; TCRdb holds only in-frame clones, not every one. The top ten clones hold 2% to 2.5% of a sample with 200,000 to 300,000 clones, 65% to 90% of them seen once. Sequencing used peripheral blood. Receptor source: a man aged 35 to 55 who had recovered from COVID-19.

The sample holds a few counts of this clone. This chain uses TRBV9 with TRBJ2-7; 10 bases map to TRBD1. Per the germline V gene, CDR1 is SGDLS and CDR2 is YYNGEE. CDR3 length equals 13 residues. With 7 bases clipped from V and 7 bases from J, the junction kept 8 bases outside the gene matches. The CDR3 loop reads CASDRGPLLEQYF. CDR3 bases: TGTGCCAGCGACAGGGGGCCCCTCCTGGAGCAGTACTTC.

The chain employs TRBV5-1 and TRBJ2-7; 7 bases are shared with TRBD1. Germline-derived CDR1 and CDR2 are SGHRS and YFSETQ. The CDR3 covers 14 residues. The ends lost 2 bases at V and 4 bases at J; junction bases unmatched: 6. DNA for the CDR3: TGCGCCAGCAGCTTAAACAGGGGCCCTTACGAGCAGTACTTC. The encoded protein is CASSLNRGPYEQYF.

The V gene is TRBV5-1, the J gene TRBJ1-1, with a weak D call TRBD1 (6 bases). The CDR3 is made up of 15 amino acids. V lost 6 bases and J 0 bases, leaving 15 bases between the germline ends. From germline, CDR1 is SGHRS and CDR2 YFSETQ. CDR3 loop: CASTKQGSMNTEAFF. CDR3 nucleotide sequence: TGCGCCAGCACTAAACAGGGAAGCATGAACACTGAAGCTTTCTTT. The whole variable domain, remainder taken from reference TRBV5-1 and TRBJ1-1, is KAGVTQTPRYLIKTRGQQVTLSCSPISGHRSVSWYQQTPGQGLQFLFEYFSETQRNKGNFPGRFSGRQFSNSRSEMNVSTLELGDSALYLCASTKQGSMNTEAFFGQGTRLTVV.

A few counts support this clone. The V and J genes are TRBV5-1 and TRBJ2-3, with D possibly being TRBD2 (6 bases). The CDR3 loop spans 13 amino acids. The V and J ends lost 1 base and 8 bases respectively, with 11 bases between them. Germline CDR1 SGHRS, CDR2 YFSETQ. Here the CDR3 reads CASSLRGSGTQYF. In DNA, the CDR3 is TGCGCCAGCAGCTTGCGGGGGAGCGGTACGCAGTATTTT.

The V call is TRBV5-1, the J call TRBJ1-1; 7 bases are shared with TRBD1. CDR1 and CDR2 (germline): SGHRS, YFSETQ. The CDR3 extends over 16 amino acids. V gave up 3 bases and J gave up 0 bases; unmatched junction bases: 8. The CDR3 sequence: CASSWKPGQLNTEAFF. As DNA, the CDR3 is TGCGCCAGCAGCTGGAAACCGGGACAGCTGAACACTGAAGCTTTCTTT.